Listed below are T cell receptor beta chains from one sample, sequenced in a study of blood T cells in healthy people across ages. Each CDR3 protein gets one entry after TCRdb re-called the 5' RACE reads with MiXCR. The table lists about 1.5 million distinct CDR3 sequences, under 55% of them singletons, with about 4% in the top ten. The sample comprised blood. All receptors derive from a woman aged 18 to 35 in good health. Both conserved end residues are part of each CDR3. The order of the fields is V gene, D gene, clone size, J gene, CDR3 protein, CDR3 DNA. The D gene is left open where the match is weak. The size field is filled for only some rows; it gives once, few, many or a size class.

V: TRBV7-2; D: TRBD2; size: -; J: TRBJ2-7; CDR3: CASSPRTSGTLYEQYF; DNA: TGTGCCAGCAGCCCGCGGACTAGCGGGACACTCTACGAGCAGTACTTC
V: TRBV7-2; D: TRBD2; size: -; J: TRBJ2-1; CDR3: CASSLVGLAGPNEQFF; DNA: TGTGCCAGCAGCTTAGTAGGACTAGCGGGACCCAATGAGCAGTTCTTC
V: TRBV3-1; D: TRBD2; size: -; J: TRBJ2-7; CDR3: CANRRTSGGTREQYF; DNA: TGTGCCAACAGGAGGACTAGCGGGGGAACTCGCGAGCAGTACTTC
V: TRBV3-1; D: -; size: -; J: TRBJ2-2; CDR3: CASGSVNTGELFF; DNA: TGTGCCAGCGGCAGTGTAAACACCGGGGAGCTGTTTTTT
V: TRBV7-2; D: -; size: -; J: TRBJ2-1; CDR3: CASSGVGYNEQFF; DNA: TGTGCCAGCAGCGGAGTAGGGTACAATGAGCAGTTCTTC
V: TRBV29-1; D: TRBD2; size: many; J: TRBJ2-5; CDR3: CSVELAGETQYF; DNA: TGCAGCGTTGAACTAGCGGGAGAGACCCAGTACTTC
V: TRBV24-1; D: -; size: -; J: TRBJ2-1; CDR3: CATSDFASNEQFF; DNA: TGTGCCACCAGTGATTTTGCTAGCAATGAGCAGTTCTTC
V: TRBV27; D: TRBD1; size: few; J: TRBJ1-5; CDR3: CASSLSIGGGQPQHF; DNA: TGTGCCAGCAGTTTATCGATAGGGGGCGGTCAGCCCCAGCATTTT
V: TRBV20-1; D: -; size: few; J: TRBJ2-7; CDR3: CSASRVWAYEQYF; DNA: TGCAGTGCTAGTCGGGTGTGGGCCTACGAGCAGTACTTC
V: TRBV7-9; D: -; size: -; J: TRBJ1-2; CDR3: CASSHGTFYGYTF; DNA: TGTGCCAGCAGCCACGGGACATTTTATGGCTACACCTTC
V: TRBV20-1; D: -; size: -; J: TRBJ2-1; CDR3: CSARAHAPTRRINYNEQFF; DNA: TGCAGTGCTAGAGCACACGCACCTACTAGGCGGATTAACTACAATGAGCAGTTCTTC
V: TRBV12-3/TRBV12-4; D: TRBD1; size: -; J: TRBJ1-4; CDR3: CASAVGTGSEKLFF; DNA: TGTGCCAGCGCCGTCGGGACAGGGAGTGAAAAACTGTTTTTT
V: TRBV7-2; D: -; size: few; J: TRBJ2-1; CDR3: CASSLMAQGYNEQFF; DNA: TGTGCCAGCAGCTTAATGGCTCAGGGCTACAATGAGCAGTTCTTC
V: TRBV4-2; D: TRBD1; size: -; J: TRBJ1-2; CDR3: CASSLRPGTAYGYTF; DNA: TGTGCCAGCAGCCTGCGACCTGGGACAGCCTATGGCTACACCTTC
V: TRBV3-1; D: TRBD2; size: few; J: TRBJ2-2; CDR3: CASSPGTTYTGELFF; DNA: TGTGCCAGCAGCCCCGGGACTACCTACACCGGGGAGCTGTTTTTT
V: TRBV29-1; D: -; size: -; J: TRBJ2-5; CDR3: CSAQSMGQINEQYF; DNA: TGCAGCGCTCAATCCATGGGGCAGATTAATGAGCAGTACTTC
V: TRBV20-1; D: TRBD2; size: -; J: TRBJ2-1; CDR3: CSARDQGTRGEQFF; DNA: TGCAGTGCTAGAGATCAGGGGACTAGAGGTGAGCAGTTCTTC
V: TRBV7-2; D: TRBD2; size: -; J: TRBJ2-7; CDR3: CASSPSGLAGYGQYF; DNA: TGTGCCAGCAGTCCCTCGGGACTAGCGGGCTACGGGCAGTACTTC
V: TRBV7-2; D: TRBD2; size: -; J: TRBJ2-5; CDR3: CASSLARGSGGEQYF; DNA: TGTGCCAGCAGCTTAGCCCGGGGTAGCGGGGGTGAGCAGTACTTC
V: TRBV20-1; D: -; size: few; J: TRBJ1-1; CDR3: CSATGQTEAFF; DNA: TGCAGTGCTACTGGACAGACTGAAGCTTTCTTT
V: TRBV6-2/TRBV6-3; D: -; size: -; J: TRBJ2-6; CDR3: CASSYGATGANVLTF; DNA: TGTGCCAGCAGTTATGGGGCCACTGGGGCCAACGTCCTGACTTTC
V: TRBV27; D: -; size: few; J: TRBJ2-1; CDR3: CASSVFGRYNEQFF; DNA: TGTGCCAGCAGTGTATTTGGGAGATACAATGAGCAGTTCTTC
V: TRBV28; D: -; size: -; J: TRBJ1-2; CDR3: CASSGGRVLTF; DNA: TGTGCCAGCAGTGGCGGACGGGTCCTCACCTTC
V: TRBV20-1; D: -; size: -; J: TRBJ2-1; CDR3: CSARSDEQFF; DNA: TGCAGTGCTAGGAGTGATGAGCAGTTCTTC
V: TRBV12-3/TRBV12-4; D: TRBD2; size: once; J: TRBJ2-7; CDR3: CASSPLAGASYNEQYF; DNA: TGTGCCAGCAGTCCGCTAGCGGGAGCGTCCTACAATGAGCAGTACTTC
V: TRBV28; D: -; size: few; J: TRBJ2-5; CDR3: CASSFVLGGGETQYF; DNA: TGTGCCAGCAGTTTCGTCCTGGGAGGCGGAGAGACCCAGTACTTC
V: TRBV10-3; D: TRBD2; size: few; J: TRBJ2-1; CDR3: CAISESGGPAYNEQFF; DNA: TGTGCCATCAGTGAGTCGGGAGGGCCGGCCTACAATGAGCAGTTCTTC
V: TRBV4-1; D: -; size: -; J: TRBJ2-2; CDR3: CAGSQDYRGELFF; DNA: TGCGCCGGCAGCCAAGATTATCGCGGGGAGCTGTTTTTT
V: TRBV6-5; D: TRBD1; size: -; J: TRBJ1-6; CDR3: CASSYADRGTSPLHF; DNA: TGTGCCAGCAGTTACGCGGACAGGGGGACATCACCCCTCCACTTT
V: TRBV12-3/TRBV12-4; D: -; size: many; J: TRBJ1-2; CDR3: CASRPMEPYGYTF; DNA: TGTGCCAGCAGACCGATGGAGCCCTATGGCTACACCTTC
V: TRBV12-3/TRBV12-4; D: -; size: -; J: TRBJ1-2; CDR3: CASRPTGTDGYTF; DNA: TGTGCCAGCAGGCCAACAGGGACCGATGGCTACACCTTC
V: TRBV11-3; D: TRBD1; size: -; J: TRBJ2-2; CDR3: CASSAGTENTGEVFF; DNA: TGTGCCAGCAGCGCTGGGACAGAGAACACCGGCGAGGTGTTTTTT
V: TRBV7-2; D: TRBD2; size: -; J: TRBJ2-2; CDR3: CASSLLRIAGSNTGELFF; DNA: TGTGCCAGCAGCTTATTACGAATAGCGGGGTCGAACACCGGGGAGCTGTTTTTT
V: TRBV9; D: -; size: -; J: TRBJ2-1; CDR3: CASSVDRYEQFF; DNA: TGTGCCAGCAGCGTAGATAGGTATGAGCAGTTCTTC
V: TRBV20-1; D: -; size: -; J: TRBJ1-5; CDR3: CSARDSSSGNQPQHF; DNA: TGCAGTGCTAGAGATTCAAGCAGCGGCAATCAGCCCCAGCATTTT
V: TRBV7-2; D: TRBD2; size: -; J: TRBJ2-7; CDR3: CASSAVGRVGNEQYF; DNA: TGTGCCAGCAGCGCAGTCGGGAGGGTGGGCAATGAGCAGTACTTC
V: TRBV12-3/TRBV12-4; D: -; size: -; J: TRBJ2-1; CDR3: CASSLAAKGMFF; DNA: TGTGCCAGCAGTTTAGCTGCTAAAGGGATGTTCTTC
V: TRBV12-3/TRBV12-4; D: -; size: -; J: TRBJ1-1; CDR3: CASSFGGAGYNTEAFF; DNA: TGTGCCAGCAGTTTCGGAGGGGCTGGATATAACACTGAAGCTTTCTTT
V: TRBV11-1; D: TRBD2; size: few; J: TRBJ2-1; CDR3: CASSLEATGGPYNEQFF; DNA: TGTGCCAGCAGCTTAGAGGCAACGGGAGGCCCCTACAATGAGCAGTTCTTC
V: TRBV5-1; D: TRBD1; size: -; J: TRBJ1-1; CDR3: CASSLATRTGMNTEAFF; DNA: TGCGCCAGCAGCTTGGCAACCAGGACAGGGATGAACACTGAAGCTTTCTTT
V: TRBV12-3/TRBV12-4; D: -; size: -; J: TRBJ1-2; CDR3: CASSLEGYDYDYTF; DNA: TGTGCCAGCAGTTTGGAAGGGTACGACTATGACTACACCTTC
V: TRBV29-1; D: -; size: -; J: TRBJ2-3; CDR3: CSVGASPLLTDTQYF; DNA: TGCAGCGTTGGGGCTAGCCCTCTCCTCACAGATACGCAGTATTTT